One and the same sample provided the 23 T cell receptor beta chains below, sequenced in a study of T cells in Graves' hyperthyroidism and ophthalmopathy. Researchers took RNA transcripts and amplified the TCR beta CDR3 regions from them. RT-PCR in the first round (using the HTBI primer set) targeted the TCR CDR3. TCRdb ran MiXCR on the multiplex PCR reads and lists one entry per CDR3 protein. The sample lists under 300,000 distinct CDR3 sequences, around a quarter occurring once. The sequenced sample was blood. Receptors were obtained from a middle-aged man with Graves' hyperthyroidism that later progressed to Graves' ophthalmopathy.

For the CDR3, the DNA is TGTGCCAGCAGTTACGGGACTAGCGGGAAAGAGACCCAGTACTTC. This codes for CASSYGTSGKETQYF. The V gene is TRBV12-3 or TRBV12-4, the J gene TRBJ2-5, with 13 bases matching TRBD2. V lost 4 bases to trimming and J lost 3 bases; unmatched junction nucleotides: 2. The CDR3 is 15 amino acids.

This clonotype was detected many times. J is TRBJ1-2 and V is TRBV7-9; a possible D gene is TRBD1 (5 bases). This CDR3 region has 16 residues. Germline V CDR1 and CDR2: SEHNR, FQNEAQ (reference sequence). Trimming took off 5 bases at V and 8 bases at J, with 24 bases between the two ends. As DNA, the CDR3 is TGTGCCAGCAGCGAAGCTCTAGGGCACCTCAGGGTCGGCTACACCTTC. Its protein product is CASSEALGHLRVGYTF.

This clonotype was seen at least ten times. The rearrangement links TRBV11-2 to TRBJ2-5; perhaps TRBD2 as D (5 bases). CDR1 SGHAT and CDR2 FQNNGV come from the germline V gene. Trimming took off 5 bases at V and 4 bases at J, with 17 bases between the two ends. CDR3 length: 15 amino acids. Written as DNA, the CDR3 is TGTGCCAGCAGCCCCCGGCGAGGGAGAGGAGAGACCCAGTACTTC. It specifies CASSPRRGRGETQYF.

This clonotype has at least ten counts. The chain uses TRBV12-3 or TRBV12-4 and TRBJ1-1; 8 bases fit TRBD1. The CDR3 consists of 16 residues. V lost 2 bases and J lost 4; bases outside the gene matches: 9. The CDR3 loop is CASSLFGQGWVTEAFF. CDR3 DNA sequence: TGTGCCAGCAGTTTATTTGGACAGGGTTGGGTCACTGAAGCTTTCTTT.

V usage is TRBV29-1 and J usage is TRBJ2-5, with D maybe TRBD1 (5 bases). CDR3 length equals 14 residues. Deletions cut 7 bases from V and 7 bases from J, with 22 bases between. The germline V gene has CDR1 SQVTM and CDR2 ANQGSEA. CDR3 in DNA: TGCAGCGGATCCCCTAGGGGCCGGTACGGGACCCAGTACTTC. As protein: CSGSPRGRYGTQYF.

This clonotype was recorded many times. The chain couples TRBV24-1 to TRBJ1-2; no clear D. The CDR3 consists of 13 residues. Trimming removed 3 bases at V and 1 base at J, with 5 bases between. The germline V gene encodes CDR1 KGHDR and CDR2 SFDVKD. CDR3 sequence reads: CATSDPDNYGYTF. The CDR3, as DNA: TGTGCCACCAGTGATCCAGATAACTATGGCTACACCTTC.

This clonotype was observed once. The rearrangement uses TRBV28 and TRBJ1-5; 10 bases are a match to TRBD1. The V gene end was trimmed by 6 bases and the J gene end by 2 bases; junction bases not matched to a gene: 13. The CDR3 loop spans 18 amino acids. Germline CDR1 and CDR2: MDHEN and SYDVKM. The CDR3 nucleotides read TGTGCCAGCAGCCTCCGGGACAGGGGAGTGGTTGGCAATCAGCCCCAGCATTTT. It yields the protein CASSLRDRGVVGNQPQHF.

The chain joins TRBV6-1 to TRBJ2-7; 10 bases map to TRBD1. Germline CDR1 MNHNS, CDR2 SASEGT. V gave up 7 bases and J gave up 6 bases; unmatched junction bases: 12. The CDR3 runs to 15 residues. The CDR3 reads CASIVGTGVPSEQYF. CDR3 DNA: TGTGCCAGCATCGTCGGGACAGGGGTTCCCTCCGAGCAGTACTTC.

This clonotype was counted ten times or more. Here the CDR3 reads CAWIGGDTGELFF. As DNA, the CDR3 is TGTGCCTGGATTGGAGGGGACACCGGGGAGCTGTTTTTT. V is TRBV30 and J is TRBJ2-2; possible D gene TRBD2, 6 bases. Germline V lookup: CDR1 GTSNPN, CDR2 SVGIG (reference sequence). The CDR3 is made up of 13 amino acids. Trimming stripped 4 bases from V and 3 bases from J, with 9 bases between.

This clonotype was seen at least ten times. The genes are TRBV5-5 and TRBJ1-5; no clear D. The ends were cut back, 0 bases at V and 6 bases at J, with 13 bases in the middle. Germline V gives CDR1 SGHKS, CDR2 YYEKEE (reference sequence). This CDR3 region has 15 residues. The CDR3 bases are TGTGCCAGCAGCTTGGTAGCAGGAGGTGGTCAGCCCCAGCATTTT. Protein product: CASSLVAGGGQPQHF.

The rearrangement links TRBV7-3 to TRBJ1-1; D ambiguous. Germline CDR1 SGHTA, CDR2 FQGTGA. V was trimmed by 1 base and J by 2 bases, leaving 11 bases between them. The CDR3 sequence is 15 residues long. This CDR3 is CASSLIGGQNTEAFF. CDR3 sequence (DNA): TGTGCCAGCAGCTTAATCGGCGGGCAAAACACTGAAGCTTTCTTT. Full variable domain (missing parts from reference TRBV7-3 and TRBJ1-1): GAGVSQTPSNKVTEKGKYVELRCDPISGHTALYWYRQSLGQGPEFLIYFQGTGAADDSGLPNDRFFAVRPEGSVSTLKIQRTERGDSAVYLCASSLIGGQNTEAFFGQGTRLTVV.

This clonotype was observed at least ten times. The V gene is TRBV3-1, the J gene TRBJ2-7; TRBD2 might be the D (6 bases). V was clipped by 3 bases and J by 6 bases, with 15 bases between them. CDR1 is LGHDT and CDR2 is YNNKEL in the germline V gene (reference sequence). The CDR3 spans 14 residues. This chain's CDR3 is CASSHTGSLLEQYF. Here the CDR3 DNA reads TGTGCCAGCAGCCACACCGGGAGTCTGCTCGAGCAGTACTTC.

This clonotype showed up many times. V and J are TRBV30 and TRBJ1-1; weak D call: TRBD1 (6 bases). In germline, CDR1 is GTSNPN, CDR2 SVGIG (reference sequence). Deletions cut 3 bases from V and 2 bases from J, with 10 bases between. The CDR3 covers 13 residues. CDR3 protein: CAWRTGPNTEAFF. CDR3 DNA: TGTGCCTGGAGAACAGGGCCTAACACTGAAGCTTTCTTT.

The table lists this clonotype with a count of one. V is TRBV20-1 and J is TRBJ2-7; 7 bases agree with TRBD2. The CDR3 extends over 14 amino acids. Germline V lookup: CDR1 DFQATT, CDR2 SNEGSKA (reference sequence). Losses at the gene ends were 3 bases for V and 1 base for J; bases not matched to a gene: 6. The CDR3 protein is CSARPSGWSYEQYF. CDR3 coding DNA: TGCAGTGCTAGGCCTAGCGGTTGGTCCTACGAGCAGTACTTC.

CDR3 DNA sequence: TGCAGTGGATGGGCGGGGGGGGATCAGCCCCAGCATTTT. This encodes CSGWAGGDQPQHF. V usage is TRBV20-1 and J usage is TRBJ1-5; TRBD1 might be the D (5 bases). Looked up from germline, CDR1 is DFQATT and CDR2 is SNEGSKA (reference sequence). Between the trimmed V and J ends, which lost 7 bases and 5 bases, there was a span of 15 bases. This CDR3 region has 13 residues.

This clonotype was detected ten times or more. The chain couples TRBV28 to TRBJ2-7; 7 bases match TRBD2. The CDR3 is 17 amino acids. Germline V lookup: CDR1 MDHEN, CDR2 SYDVKM. The junction had 17 bases not matched to a gene; V was cut back by 5 bases and J by 4 bases. The DNA of the CDR3 is TGTGCCAGCAGTGGGGGGGGAGGATGGGAGGGCCGGTACGAGCAGTACTTC. It codes for CASSGGGGWEGRYEQYF.

This clonotype came up many times. The chain is built from TRBV15 and TRBJ1-6; tentatively, D is TRBD1 (5 bases). The CDR3 length is 14 residues. V lost 0 bases, J lost 10 bases, and 10 bases lay in between. The V gene's germline CDR1 is LNHNV and CDR2 YYDKDF (reference sequence). The CDR3 loop reads CATSRDRGASPLHF. CDR3 nucleotide sequence: TGTGCCACCAGCAGAGATAGGGGAGCATCACCCCTCCACTTT.

This clonotype has just one count. The chain uses TRBV11-2 and TRBJ2-7, with a possible D match to TRBD2 (5 bases). Germline-derived CDR1 and CDR2 are SGHAT and FQNNGV. The CDR3 covers 15 residues. The germline V and J ends were trimmed by 0 bases and 2 bases, with 11 bases remaining between them. Written as DNA, the CDR3 is TGTGCCAGCAGCTTAGATCGTTACGGGACCTACGAGCAGTACTTC. This codes for CASSLDRYGTYEQYF.

The chain employs TRBV3-1 and TRBJ1-1; 9 positions agree with TRBD1. Trimming cost V 4 bases and J 6 bases; bases outside gene matches: 9. The germline CDR1 and CDR2 sequences are LGHDT and YNNKEL (reference sequence). CDR3 size: 15 residues. CDR3 sequence (DNA): TGTGCCAGCAGCCGTACAGGGGGCATTGACGCTGAAGCTTTCTTT. The encoded protein is CASSRTGGIDAEAFF.

This clonotype was counted ten times or more. CDR3 in DNA: TGTGCCAGCAGTTGGGGTGGCAGCGCCCCGACGGGGGGCTACACCTTC. It yields the protein CASSWGGSAPTGGYTF. V usage is TRBV28 and J usage is TRBJ1-2; D is unresolved. The germline V and J ends were trimmed by 4 bases and 8 bases, with 23 bases remaining between them. Germline V gene data show CDR1 as MDHEN and CDR2 as SYDVKM. The CDR3 totals 16 residues.

A few counts support this clonotype. The junction and the germline gene differ at one end; a read error may be behind it. The chain links TRBV4-1 to TRBJ2-7; D unclear. Germline CDR1 MGHRA, CDR2 YSYEKL. The CDR3 runs to 13 residues. The chain's CDR3 is CASSQAFSHEQYF. In nucleotides, the CDR3 is TGCGCCAGCAGCCAGGCCTTCTCCCACGAGCAGTACTTC.

Ten or more counts support this clonotype. This chain links TRBV11-2 with TRBJ2-5; D may be TRBD1 or TRBD2 (5 bases each). V was shortened by 5 bases and J by 1 base, with 8 bases between the two germline ends. Germline V gene sequence: CDR1 SGHAT, CDR2 FQNNGV. This CDR3 comprises 13 residues. As DNA, the CDR3 is TGTGCCAGCAGCCCCGGGGCCCAAGAGACCCAGTACTTC. Encoded protein: CASSPGAQETQYF.

This rearrangement joins TRBV12-3 or TRBV12-4 to TRBJ2-5; a possible D gene is TRBD1 (5 bases). The CDR3 runs 14 residues. The V gene lost 5 bases and the J gene lost 3 bases, with 13 bases spanning the gap. The CDR3 sequence: CASSTSRAEETQYF. The DNA of the CDR3 is TGTGCCAGCAGTACCTCCAGGGCTGAAGAGACCCAGTACTTC.